The source of this T cell receptor beta chain is a study of breast tumors, draining lymph nodes, adjacent tissues. Breast cancer patients provided tissue from their axillary draining lymph nodes. Germline-derived CDR1 and CDR2 are LNHNV and YYDKDF (reference sequence). The CDR3 covers 14 residues. The J segment lost 7 bases and the V segment lost 1 base, leaving 4 bases of the junction unmatched. TCRdb reprocessed the multiplex PCR reads with MiXCR, giving one entry per CDR3 protein. The sample carries roughly 120,000 distinct CDR3 sequences, just under 20% recorded once. This clonotype has a count of ten or more.

Sequenced material: axillary lymph node tissue. The clonotype comes from a female donor with breast cancer. Some clones in this sample may be carry-over from other donors' samples. This sequence joins TRBV15 and TRBJ2-1, with TRBD1 matching over 7 bases. Written as DNA, the CDR3 is TGTGCCACCAGCAGAGTCGACAGGGAGAATGAGCAGTTCTTC. The encoded protein is CATSRVDRENEQFF.